A selection of T cell receptor beta chains follows, all from one sample in a study of blood T cells in healthy people across ages. Using its own MiXCR run on the 5' RACE reads, TCRdb lists one record per CDR3 protein. Of about 570,000 distinct CDR3 sequences listed, 27% are singletons. Sample: blood. The receptors shown here come from a woman aged 70-85 years in good health. The CDR3 runs from the conserved cysteine through the conserved F or W. The D gene is left open where the match is weak. Rows may omit the clone size; those that give it use once, few, many or a size class.

>17|TRBJ2-3|TRBV11-1|TRBD2|-
TGTGCCAGCAGCCCCCGACTAGCGGGGCCTAGCACAGATACGCAGTATTTT
CASSPRLAGPSTDTQYF
>15|TRBJ2-1|TRBV7-3|TRBD2|few
TGTGCCCGCAGGCGTCTAGCGGGGGGGGACAATGAGCAGTTCTTC
CARRRLAGGDNEQFF
>16|TRBJ1-6|TRBV3-1|TRBD1|-
TGTGCCAGCAGCCGCGGGACAGGGAACGGTGCCTCACCCCTCCACTTT
CASSRGTGNGASPLHF
>13|TRBJ2-5|TRBV6-5|-|-
TGTGCCAGCAGTTACCGGCAGGGTGAGACCCAGTACTTC
CASSYRQGETQYF
>13|TRBJ2-1|TRBV2|-|-
TGTGCCAGCAGTGAAGTCCTATTCAATGAGCAGTTCTTC
CASSEVLFNEQFF
>13|TRBJ2-1|TRBV7-2|-|-
TGTGCCAGCAGCTTAGTCTTCGGCAATGAGCAGTTCTTC
CASSLVFGNEQFF
>14|TRBJ2-3|TRBV5-1|TRBD1|-
TGCGCCAGCAGCATCGGACAGGGCACAGATACGCAGTATTTT
CASSIGQGTDTQYF
>12|TRBJ1-2|TRBV20-1|-|-
TGCAGTGCTAGTGTCGCAAGCTATGGCTACACCTTC
CSASVASYGYTF
>14|TRBJ2-1|TRBV5-1|-|-
TGCGCCAGCAGCTTGGGATCTCAGGGCAATGAGCAGTTCTTC
CASSLGSQGNEQFF
>14|TRBJ2-7|TRBV2|-|few
TGTGCCAGCACTACTAGGGGGGGCAACTACGAGCAGTACTTC
CASTTRGGNYEQYF
>15|TRBJ2-1|TRBV18|TRBD2|-
TGTGCCAGCTCACCGGGACTAGCGGGGAACAATGAGCAGTTCTTC
CASSPGLAGNNEQFF
>10|TRBJ2-7|TRBV6-2/TRBV6-3|-|-
TGTGCCACCGCAGACTACGAGCAGTACTTC
CATADYEQYF
>16|TRBJ2-3|TRBV7-3|TRBD2|few
TGTGCCAGCAGCCGCACTAGCGGGGGGCAGGGAGATACGCAGTATTTT
CASSRTSGGQGDTQYF
>15|TRBJ2-2|TRBV7-9|-|few
TGTGCCACCCGGTCGGAGGGGGCGAGCACCGGGGAGCTGTTTTTT
CATRSEGASTGELFF
>18|TRBJ2-6|TRBV9|TRBD1|few
TGTGCCAGCAGCCTCCGGACAGGGGCCCTCTCTGGGGCCAACGTCCTGACTTTC
CASSLRTGALSGANVLTF
>14|TRBJ2-5|TRBV7-2|-|-
TGTGCCAGCAGCTTAGTGTTATCGGAAGAGACCCAGTACTTC
CASSLVLSEETQYF
>14|TRBJ2-5|TRBV7-2|TRBD2|many
TGTGCCAGCAGCTTAGAGACTAGCGAAGAGACCCAGTACTTC
CASSLETSEETQYF
>16|TRBJ2-3|TRBV29-1|TRBD2|-
TGCAGCGTTGAAGGCGGGGGGACATTGGGTACAGATACGCAGTATTTT
CSVEGGGTLGTDTQYF
>13|TRBJ2-1|TRBV12-3/TRBV12-4|-|-
TGTGCCAGCAGTTTGCGTGCCTCGCCTGAGCAGTTCTTC
CASSLRASPEQFF
>14|TRBJ2-5|TRBV6-2/TRBV6-3|TRBD2|few
TGTGCCAGCAGTTGGGGCGGGAGGCAAGAGACCCAGTACTTC
CASSWGGRQETQYF
>14|TRBJ1-2|TRBV4-3|-|few
TGCGCCAGCAGCCAAGGGCCCCAGGGGTATGGCTACACCTTC
CASSQGPQGYGYTF
>14|TRBJ1-1|TRBV7-2|-|once
TGTGCCAGCAGCCTAACCCGAGGGGAACCCTCGGCTTTCTTT
CASSLTRGEPSAFF
>15|TRBJ2-3|TRBV6-6|-|many
TGTGCCAGCAGTTACCCCACAGGGACCGCAGATACGCAGTATTTT
CASSYPTGTADTQYF
>13|TRBJ2-7|TRBV29-1|-|-
TGCAGCGCCGTCGTGTCAATAGAAGGAGAGCAGTACTTC
CSAVVSIEGEQYF
>11|TRBJ2-7|TRBV6-6|-|-
TGTGCCAGCAGTGACAGACAGGAGCAGTACTTC
CASSDRQEQYF
>13|TRBJ2-1|TRBV7-2|TRBD1|-
TGTGCCAGCAGGGACAGGGTTAGGGTTGAGCAGTTCTTC
CASRDRVRVEQFF
>13|TRBJ1-1|TRBV20-1|-|few
TGCAGTGCTCACAGGGACTTGAACACTGAAGCTTTCTTT
CSAHRDLNTEAFF
>12|TRBJ1-4|TRBV29-1|-|few
TGCAGCGTCCTAGCAGGGAATGAAAAACTGTTTTTT
CSVLAGNEKLFF
>14|TRBJ2-1|TRBV20-1|-|-
TGCAGTGCTCTTGGGACTCCCTCCTACAATGAGCAGTTCTTC
CSALGTPSYNEQFF
>14|TRBJ2-2|TRBV20-1|-|few
TGTAGTGCTAGGGAGGACGCGAGTCGCGGGGAGCTGTTTTTT
CSAREDASRGELFF
>15|TRBJ2-5|TRBV27|-|-
TGTGCCAGCAGACCTTCCTTCGGAAGAGTGGAGACCCAGTACTTC
CASRPSFGRVETQYF
>15|TRBJ2-2|TRBV2|-|-
TGTGCCAGCAGGGAAGACAGAGTAAACACCGGGGAGCTGTTTTTT
CASREDRVNTGELFF
>15|TRBJ2-4|TRBV6-6|-|-
TGTGCCAGCAGTGACTTCGGGGGCCCCAAAAACATTCAGTACTTC
CASSDFGGPKNIQYF
>13|TRBJ1-2|TRBV3-1|-|-
TGTGCCAGCAGCCAACGGGACTCTAATGGCTACACCTTC
CASSQRDSNGYTF
>13|TRBJ2-7|TRBV27|-|few
TGTGCCAGCAGTCTTAAAAGGGGGGACGAGCAGTACTTC
CASSLKRGDEQYF
>17|TRBJ2-7|TRBV7-8|TRBD2|-
TGTGCCAGCAGCTTAGACTCCGGGACTATAACTTTCTACGAGCAGTACTTC
CASSLDSGTITFYEQYF
>15|TRBJ1-2|TRBV18|-|few
TGTGCCAGCTCACCCCGGGACGGACTAAACTATGGCTACACCTTC
CASSPRDGLNYGYTF
>15|TRBJ1-2|TRBV30|-|-
TGTGCCGCGAGTTCCGGAACCAGGGGAAACTATGGCTACACCTTC
CAASSGTRGNYGYTF
>14|TRBJ2-5|TRBV9|-|-
TGTGCCAGCAGCGCCGGACTCGACCTACGGACCCAGTACTTC
CASSAGLDLRTQYF